This paragraph reports one T cell receptor beta chain. These data belong to a study of T cell repertoires in cytomegalovirus infection. CDR1 is LGHDT, CDR2 YNNKEL, per germline (reference sequence). V was clipped by 0 bases and J by 5 bases, with 7 bases between them. The CDR3 is 13 amino acids. Each CDR3 protein gets one entry after TCRdb re-called the reads with MiXCR. The data show about 400,000 distinct CDR3 sequences, approximately 18% seen once. This TCR was sampled from a human donor in good health (CMV status not recorded). Some clones in this sample may be carry-over from other donors' samples. Sequences were obtained from PBMCs. The V call is TRBV3-1, the J call TRBJ1-1, with D possibly matching TRBD1 (5 bases). The CDR3 nucleotides read TGTGCCAGCAGCCAAGATAGACAGACTGAAGCTTTCTTT. This sequence encodes CASSQDRQTEAFF.